Listed below are T cell receptor beta chains from one sample, sequenced in a study of blood T cell repertoires in COVID-19. Using immunoSEQ multiplex PCR, the repertoire was profiled, and TCRdb retains in-frame clones only, with some absent. The data contain roughly 100,000 clones, roughly 90% of them seen just once; the ten biggest clones take up 3.5% to 4%. Sequences were obtained from peripheral blood. The receptors derive from a woman in her sixties or seventies with acute or convalescent COVID-19. Both conserved end residues are part of each CDR3. The D gene is left open where the match is weak. Not every row has a clone size; where given, it reads once, few, many or a size class.

J gene: TRBJ2-3
clone size: .
D gene: TRBD2
V gene: TRBV7-9
CDR3 protein: CASSSRLAGDGTQYF
CDR3 DNA: TGTGCCAGCAGCTCGCGACTAGCGGGAGATGGTACGCAGTATTTT

J gene: TRBJ2-1
clone size: .
D gene: TRBD2
V gene: TRBV3-1/TRBV3-2
CDR3 protein: CASSKSGRPSYNEQFF
CDR3 DNA: TGTGCCAGCAGCAAAAGCGGGAGGCCTTCCTACAATGAGCAGTTCTTC

J gene: TRBJ2-1
clone size: .
D gene: .
V gene: TRBV6-6
CDR3 protein: CASTLKEGEQFF
CDR3 DNA: TGTGCCAGCACCCTGAAAGAGGGTGAGCAGTTCTTC

J gene: TRBJ1-5
clone size: .
D gene: .
V gene: TRBV6-5
CDR3 protein: CASRKGHQPQHF
CDR3 DNA: TGTGCCAGCCGGAAGGGACACCAGCCCCAGCATTTT

J gene: TRBJ1-1
clone size: .
D gene: .
V gene: TRBV25-1
CDR3 protein: CASKLTGKGTEAFF
CDR3 DNA: TGTGCCAGCAAGCTAACAGGGAAGGGCACTGAAGCTTTCTTT

J gene: TRBJ1-2
clone size: .
D gene: .
V gene: TRBV19
CDR3 protein: CASSMGAEDPNYGYTF
CDR3 DNA: TGTGCCAGTAGTATGGGGGCGGAGGATCCTAACTATGGCTACACCTTC

J gene: TRBJ2-1
clone size: .
D gene: TRBD2
V gene: TRBV6-5
CDR3 protein: CASIGSGRSYNEQFF
CDR3 DNA: TGTGCCAGCATAGGCAGCGGGAGGTCCTACAATGAGCAGTTCTTC

J gene: TRBJ2-6
clone size: .
D gene: TRBD1
V gene: TRBV19
CDR3 protein: CASRPGRTGSGANVLTF
CDR3 DNA: TGTGCCAGTAGGCCGGGACGGACAGGGTCTGGGGCCAACGTCCTGACTTTC

J gene: TRBJ2-1
clone size: .
D gene: TRBD2
V gene: TRBV28
CDR3 protein: CASSSGLAGNNEQFF
CDR3 DNA: TGTGCCAGCAGTTCGGGACTAGCGGGGAACAATGAGCAGTTCTTC

J gene: TRBJ1-5
clone size: .
D gene: TRBD1
V gene: TRBV18
CDR3 protein: CASSPGQGNNQPQHF
CDR3 DNA: TGTGCCAGCTCACCGGGACAGGGGAACAATCAGCCCCAGCATTTT

J gene: TRBJ1-4
clone size: .
D gene: .
V gene: TRBV2
CDR3 protein: CASTGFFNEKLFF
CDR3 DNA: TGTGCCAGTACAGGATTCTTTAACGAAAAACTGTTTTTT

J gene: TRBJ2-3
clone size: .
D gene: TRBD2
V gene: TRBV29-1
CDR3 protein: CSEASGGGIGDTQYF
CDR3 DNA: TGCAGCGAGGCCAGCGGGGGAGGAATTGGAGATACGCAGTATTTT

J gene: TRBJ2-3
clone size: .
D gene: TRBD2
V gene: TRBV4-2
CDR3 protein: CASSQLRGRGGRAGDTQYF
CDR3 DNA: TGTGCCAGCAGCCAACTCCGGGGGAGGGGCGGGAGGGCAGGAGATACGCAGTATTTT

J gene: TRBJ1-2
clone size: .
D gene: .
V gene: TRBV4-1
CDR3 protein: CASSQEIVRARGGYTF
CDR3 DNA: TGCGCCAGCAGCCAAGAAATTGTCCGTGCGAGAGGTGGCTACACCTTC

J gene: TRBJ2-2
clone size: .
D gene: TRBD1
V gene: TRBV23-1
CDR3 protein: CASSLGQGAGELFF
CDR3 DNA: TGCGCCAGCAGCCTTGGACAGGGTGCCGGGGAGCTGTTTTTT

J gene: TRBJ1-4
clone size: .
D gene: TRBD1
V gene: TRBV7-8
CDR3 protein: CASSLGQGTANEKLFF
CDR3 DNA: TGTGCCAGCAGCCTTGGACAGGGCACGGCTAATGAAAAACTGTTTTTT

J gene: TRBJ2-5
clone size: .
D gene: .
V gene: TRBV10-3
CDR3 protein: CAISEPPQTGETQYF
CDR3 DNA: TGTGCCATCAGTGAGCCCCCACAAACAGGAGAGACCCAGTACTTC

J gene: TRBJ2-5
clone size: .
D gene: .
V gene: TRBV30
CDR3 protein: CAWSRGGSQETQYF
CDR3 DNA: TGTGCCTGGAGTAGAGGTGGGTCACAAGAGACCCAGTACTTC

J gene: TRBJ1-2
clone size: .
D gene: .
V gene: TRBV19
CDR3 protein: CASSNPPGDGYTF
CDR3 DNA: TGTGCCAGTAGTAACCCCCCAGGCGATGGCTACACCTTC

J gene: TRBJ1-6
clone size: few
D gene: .
V gene: TRBV2
CDR3 protein: CASKGGKQLSPLHF
CDR3 DNA: TGTGCCAGCAAGGGCGGGAAGCAGTTATCACCCCTCCACTTT

J gene: TRBJ1-2
clone size: .
D gene: .
V gene: TRBV2
CDR3 protein: CASTEPESRAHYGYTF
CDR3 DNA: TGTGCCAGCACCGAACCCGAGAGCCGCGCGCACTATGGCTACACCTTC

J gene: TRBJ2-7
clone size: once
D gene: TRBD1
V gene: TRBV6-5
CDR3 protein: CASRLGQGDTEQYF
CDR3 DNA: TGTGCCAGCAGACTAGGACAGGGGGACACCGAGCAGTACTTC

J gene: TRBJ2-1
clone size: once
D gene: .
V gene: TRBV19
CDR3 protein: CASSTYLARGSSYNEQFF
CDR3 DNA: TGTGCCAGTAGTACCTACCTTGCTCGAGGAAGCTCCTACAATGAGCAGTTCTTC

J gene: TRBJ2-4
clone size: .
D gene: .
V gene: TRBV5-1
CDR3 protein: CASSPGRSAKNIQYF
CDR3 DNA: TGCGCCAGCAGCCCAGGGCGATCAGCCAAAAACATTCAGTACTTC

J gene: TRBJ2-2
clone size: once
D gene: TRBD2
V gene: TRBV5-6
CDR3 protein: CASSLAGLAGTGELFF
CDR3 DNA: TGTGCCAGCAGCTTGGCGGGACTAGCTGGCACCGGGGAGCTGTTTTTT

J gene: TRBJ2-2
clone size: few
D gene: .
V gene: TRBV18
CDR3 protein: CASSPPNRRVGHTGELFF
CDR3 DNA: TGTGCCAGCTCACCACCGAATCGGAGAGTAGGCCACACCGGGGAGCTGTTTTTT

J gene: TRBJ2-1
clone size: once
D gene: TRBD2
V gene: TRBV5-1
CDR3 protein: CASSQPLAGGLYNEQFF
CDR3 DNA: TGCGCCAGCAGCCAGCCTCTAGCGGGAGGGCTCTACAATGAGCAGTTCTTC

J gene: TRBJ1-1
clone size: .
D gene: .
V gene: TRBV19
CDR3 protein: CASSVTGTEAFF
CDR3 DNA: TGTGCCAGTAGTGTTACAGGGACTGAAGCTTTCTTT

J gene: TRBJ2-3
clone size: .
D gene: TRBD2
V gene: TRBV9
CDR3 protein: CASSSRPGGSTDTQYF
CDR3 DNA: TGTGCCAGCAGCTCCCGCCCGGGAGGGAGCACAGATACGCAGTATTTT

J gene: TRBJ1-5
clone size: .
D gene: .
V gene: TRBV12-3/TRBV12-4
CDR3 protein: CASSSQGQPQHF
CDR3 DNA: TGTGCCAGCAGTTCCCAGGGTCAGCCCCAGCATTTT

J gene: TRBJ1-2
clone size: .
D gene: TRBD1
V gene: TRBV7-3
CDR3 protein: CASSSGTGLGYTF
CDR3 DNA: TGTGCCAGCAGCTCCGGGACAGGGTTGGGCTACACCTTC

J gene: TRBJ1-4
clone size: .
D gene: TRBD1
V gene: TRBV5-1
CDR3 protein: CASSLTNPGGNEKLFF
CDR3 DNA: TGCGCCAGCAGCTTGACAAACCCAGGGGGGAATGAAAAACTGTTTTTT

J gene: TRBJ2-2
clone size: .
D gene: TRBD2
V gene: TRBV24-1
CDR3 protein: CATSARTSGRAGGELFF
CDR3 DNA: TGTGCCACCAGTGCCAGGACTAGCGGGAGGGCCGGCGGGGAGCTGTTTTTT

J gene: TRBJ2-3
clone size: .
D gene: TRBD2
V gene: TRBV20-1
CDR3 protein: CSASPAGLSTDTQYF
CDR3 DNA: TGCAGTGCTAGTCCAGCGGGACTTAGCACAGATACGCAGTATTTT

J gene: TRBJ2-3
clone size: .
D gene: TRBD2
V gene: TRBV19
CDR3 protein: CASSPVLAGGPDTQYF
CDR3 DNA: TGTGCCAGTTCCCCAGTGCTAGCGGGAGGCCCAGATACGCAGTATTTT

J gene: TRBJ1-1
clone size: .
D gene: TRBD1
V gene: TRBV19
CDR3 protein: CASRPQGVTEAFF
CDR3 DNA: TGTGCCAGTAGACCACAGGGGGTCACTGAAGCTTTCTTT

J gene: TRBJ1-1
clone size: .
D gene: TRBD1
V gene: TRBV30
CDR3 protein: CAWAEGARPNTEAFF
CDR3 DNA: TGTGCCTGGGCGGAGGGGGCCCGTCCGAACACTGAAGCTTTCTTT

J gene: TRBJ1-2
clone size: few
D gene: .
V gene: TRBV12-5
CDR3 protein: CASALPGGSGYTF
CDR3 DNA: TGTGCTAGTGCCCTACCCGGGGGGTCCGGCTACACCTTC

J gene: TRBJ1-6
clone size: once
D gene: .
V gene: TRBV5-6
CDR3 protein: CASSLGGMNNSPLHF
CDR3 DNA: TGTGCCAGCAGCTTGGGAGGGATGAATAATTCACCCCTCCACTTT

J gene: TRBJ2-2
clone size: .
D gene: .
V gene: TRBV28
CDR3 protein: CASRGPSNTGELFF
CDR3 DNA: TGTGCCAGCAGGGGGCCGTCGAACACCGGGGAGCTGTTTTTT

J gene: TRBJ2-1
clone size: .
D gene: .
V gene: TRBV10-2
CDR3 protein: CASTAGSSYNEQFF
CDR3 DNA: TGCGCCAGCACCGCGGGGAGCTCCTACAATGAGCAGTTCTTC

J gene: TRBJ1-1
clone size: .
D gene: .
V gene: TRBV6-5
CDR3 protein: CASSSQRWPHTEAFF
CDR3 DNA: TGTGCCAGCAGCTCTCAGCGTTGGCCGCACACTGAAGCTTTCTTT

J gene: TRBJ1-5
clone size: .
D gene: .
V gene: TRBV7-8
CDR3 protein: CASSSRGYQPQHF
CDR3 DNA: TGTGCCAGCAGCTCGCGGGGATATCAGCCCCAGCATTTT

J gene: TRBJ2-2
clone size: once
D gene: .
V gene: TRBV7-8
CDR3 protein: CASSLSIRVPNTGELFF
CDR3 DNA: TGTGCCAGCAGCTTATCGATACGGGTCCCGAACACCGGGGAGCTGTTTTTT

J gene: TRBJ1-1
clone size: .
D gene: .
V gene: TRBV6-1
CDR3 protein: CASSEAGDLEAFF
CDR3 DNA: TGTGCCAGCAGTGAAGCAGGGGATCTTGAAGCTTTCTTT

J gene: TRBJ1-2
clone size: .
D gene: TRBD1
V gene: TRBV28
CDR3 protein: CASSPPGQGNYGYTF
CDR3 DNA: TGTGCCAGCAGTCCCCCGGGACAGGGGAACTATGGCTACACCTTC

J gene: TRBJ2-1
clone size: .
D gene: TRBD2
V gene: TRBV11-2
CDR3 protein: CASSLVRREKYNEQFF
CDR3 DNA: TGTGCCAGCAGCTTAGTCAGGCGGGAGAAGTACAATGAGCAGTTCTTC

J gene: TRBJ2-6
clone size: .
D gene: .
V gene: TRBV15
CDR3 protein: CATSSAEAVSGANVLTF
CDR3 DNA: TGTGCCACCAGCAGCGCCGAGGCCGTCTCTGGGGCCAACGTCCTGACTTTC

J gene: TRBJ1-6
clone size: .
D gene: TRBD1
V gene: TRBV30
CDR3 protein: CAWMGQISRGSPLHF
CDR3 DNA: TGTGCCTGGATGGGACAGATCTCCCGGGGTTCACCCCTCCACTTT